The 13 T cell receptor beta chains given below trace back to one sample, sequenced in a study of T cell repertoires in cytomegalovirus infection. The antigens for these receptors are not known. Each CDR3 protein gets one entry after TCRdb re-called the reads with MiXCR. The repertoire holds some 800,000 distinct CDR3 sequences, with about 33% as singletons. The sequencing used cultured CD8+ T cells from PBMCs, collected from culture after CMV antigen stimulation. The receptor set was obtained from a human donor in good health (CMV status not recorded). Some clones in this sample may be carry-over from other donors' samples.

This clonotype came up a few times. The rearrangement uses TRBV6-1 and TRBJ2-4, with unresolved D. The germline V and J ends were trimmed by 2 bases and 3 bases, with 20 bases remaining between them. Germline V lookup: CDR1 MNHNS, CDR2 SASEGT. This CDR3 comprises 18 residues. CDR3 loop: CASSERTRKYIGKNIQYF. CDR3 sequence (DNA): TGTGCCAGCAGTGAACGGACGAGGAAATATATCGGCAAAAACATTCAGTACTTC.

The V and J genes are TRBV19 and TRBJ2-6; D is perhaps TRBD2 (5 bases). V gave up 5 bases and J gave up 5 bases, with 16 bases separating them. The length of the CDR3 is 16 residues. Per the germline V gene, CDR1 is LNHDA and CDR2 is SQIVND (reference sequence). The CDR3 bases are TGTGCCAGTAGTGTTAGGGAGCCGAGTTGGGCCAACGTCCTGACTTTC. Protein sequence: CASSVREPSWANVLTF.

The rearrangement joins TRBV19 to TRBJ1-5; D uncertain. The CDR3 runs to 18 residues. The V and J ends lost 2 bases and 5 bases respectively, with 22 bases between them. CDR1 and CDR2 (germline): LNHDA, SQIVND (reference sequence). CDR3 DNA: TGTGCCAGTAGTATACCCTCAGTCGTCCGGGATATCGATCAGCCCCAGCATTTT. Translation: CASSIPSVVRDIDQPQHF.

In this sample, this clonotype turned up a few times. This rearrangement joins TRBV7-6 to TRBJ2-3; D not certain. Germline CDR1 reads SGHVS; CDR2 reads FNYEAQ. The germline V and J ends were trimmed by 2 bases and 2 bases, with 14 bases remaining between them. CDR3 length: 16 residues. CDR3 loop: CASSLKGLSVTDTQYF. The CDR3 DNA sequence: TGTGCCAGCAGCTTAAAAGGGTTGAGTGTCACAGATACGCAGTATTTT. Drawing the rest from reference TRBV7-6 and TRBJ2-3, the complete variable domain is GAGVSQSPRYKVTKRGQDVALRCDPISGHVSLYWYRQALGQGPEFLTYFNYEAQQDKSGLPNDRFSAERPEGSISTLTIQRTEQRDSAMYRCASSLKGLSVTDTQYFGPGTRLTVL.

The CDR3 region has the DNA TGTGCCAGCAGCCGGGCGGGGTCATACAATGAGCAGTTCTTC. It codes for CASSRAGSYNEQFF. The chain employs TRBV7-2 and TRBJ2-1, with a possible D match to TRBD2 (6 bases). The CDR3 has 14 residues. Trimming cost V 5 bases and J 4 bases, with 12 bases left between them. Looked up from germline, CDR1 is SGHTA and CDR2 is FQGNSA.

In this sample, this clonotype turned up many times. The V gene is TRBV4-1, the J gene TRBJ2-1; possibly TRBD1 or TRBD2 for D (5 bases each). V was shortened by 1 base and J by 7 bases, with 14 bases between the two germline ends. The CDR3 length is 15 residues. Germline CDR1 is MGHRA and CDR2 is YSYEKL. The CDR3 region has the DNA TGCGCCAGCAGCCAAGGGGACCGGGGCCTGAATGAGCAGTTCTTC. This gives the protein CASSQGDRGLNEQFF.

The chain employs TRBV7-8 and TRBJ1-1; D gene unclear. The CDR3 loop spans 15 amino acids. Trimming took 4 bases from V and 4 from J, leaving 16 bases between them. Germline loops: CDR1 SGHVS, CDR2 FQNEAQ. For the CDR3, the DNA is TGTGCCAGCAGCTCAAGAGGGTGGGTGGGCACTGAAGCTTTCTTT. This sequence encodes CASSSRGWVGTEAFF.

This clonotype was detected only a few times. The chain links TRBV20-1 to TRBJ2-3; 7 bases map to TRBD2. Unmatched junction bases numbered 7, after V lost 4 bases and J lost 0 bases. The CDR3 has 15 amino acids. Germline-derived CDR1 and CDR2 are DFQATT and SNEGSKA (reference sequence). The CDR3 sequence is CSANSLADSTDTQYF. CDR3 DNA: TGCAGTGCTAACTCCCTAGCGGATAGCACAGATACGCAGTATTTT.

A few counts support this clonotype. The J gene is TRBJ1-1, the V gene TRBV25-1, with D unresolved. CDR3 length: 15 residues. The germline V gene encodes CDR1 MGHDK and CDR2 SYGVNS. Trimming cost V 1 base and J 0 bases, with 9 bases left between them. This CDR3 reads CASSESAVLNTEAFF. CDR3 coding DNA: TGTGCCAGCAGTGAATCGGCGGTTTTGAACACTGAAGCTTTCTTT.

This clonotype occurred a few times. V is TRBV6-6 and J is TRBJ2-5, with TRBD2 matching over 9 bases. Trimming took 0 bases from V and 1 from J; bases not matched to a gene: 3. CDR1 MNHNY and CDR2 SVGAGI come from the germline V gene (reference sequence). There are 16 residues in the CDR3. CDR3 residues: CASSYSLAGPQETQYF. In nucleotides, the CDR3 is TGTGCCAGCAGTTACTCGCTAGCGGGGCCCCAAGAGACCCAGTACTTC.

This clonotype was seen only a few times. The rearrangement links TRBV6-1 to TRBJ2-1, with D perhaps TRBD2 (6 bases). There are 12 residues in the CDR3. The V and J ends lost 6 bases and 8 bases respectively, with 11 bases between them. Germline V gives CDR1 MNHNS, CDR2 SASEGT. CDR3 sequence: CASRSPGDEQFF. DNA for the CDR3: TGTGCCAGCAGATCCCCGGGGGATGAGCAGTTCTTC.

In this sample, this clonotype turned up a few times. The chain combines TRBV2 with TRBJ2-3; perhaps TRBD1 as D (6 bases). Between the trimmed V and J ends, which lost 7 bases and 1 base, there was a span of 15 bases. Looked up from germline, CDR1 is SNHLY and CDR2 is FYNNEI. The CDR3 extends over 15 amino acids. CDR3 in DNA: TGTGCCAGCACCCCTTACAGGGAACGCACAGATACGCAGTATTTT. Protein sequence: CASTPYRERTDTQYF.

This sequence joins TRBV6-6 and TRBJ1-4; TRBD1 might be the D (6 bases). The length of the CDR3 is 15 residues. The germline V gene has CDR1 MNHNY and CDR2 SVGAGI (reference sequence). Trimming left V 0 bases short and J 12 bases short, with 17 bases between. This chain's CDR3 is CASSYSLGGLGELFF. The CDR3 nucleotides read TGTGCCAGCAGTTACTCCCTAGGGGGGCTCGGGGAACTGTTTTTT.